The 13 T cell receptor beta chains below all came from one sample that was sequenced in a study of T cells after yellow fever vaccination. TCRdb re-called the 5' RACE reads with MiXCR, one entry per CDR3 protein. The sample lists 65,000 to 70,000 distinct CDR3 sequences; about 6% were seen once. Sequencing used CD4+ T cells sorted from PBMCs, obtained more than 13 days after the first yellow fever vaccination. Every receptor here comes from a man younger than 30 who received the YFV17D yellow fever vaccine.

This clonotype occurred many times. CDR3: CASTHKGFMGYGYTF. DNA for the CDR3: TGTGCCAGCACCCATAAGGGGTTTATGGGCTATGGCTACACCTTC. The chain combines TRBV27 with TRBJ1-2, with TRBD1 as a possible D gene (5 bases). CDR3 size: 15 residues. Germline lookup yields CDR1 MNHEY and CDR2 SMNVEV (reference sequence). The V and J ends lost 7 bases and 4 bases respectively, with 19 bases between them.

At least ten counts were recorded for this clonotype. The chain is built from TRBV7-8 and TRBJ1-2; TRBD1 agrees at 9 bases. With V trimmed by 5 bases and J by 4 bases, 5 bases remained unmatched. This CDR3 has 14 residues. Germline CDR1 and CDR2: SGHVS and FQNEAQ. The CDR3: CASSHSTGGYGYTF. The CDR3 DNA reads TGTGCCAGCAGCCACTCGACAGGGGGCTATGGCTACACCTTC.

This clonotype was recorded many times. The chain carries TRBV21-1 and TRBJ2-1; TRBD1, the table's D call, lacks a check against the DNA. TRBV21-1 is an annotated pseudogene. The CDR3 is made up of 16 amino acids. The CDR3 loop reads CASSKARDRAYNEQFF. The CDR3, as DNA: TGTGCCAGCAGCAAAGCGCGGGACAGGGCCTACAATGAGCAGTTCTTC.

At least ten counts were recorded for this clonotype. V is TRBV6-2 or TRBV6-3 and J is TRBJ2-3; D may correspond to TRBD1 or TRBD2 (7 bases each). Deletions cut 6 bases from V and 3 bases from J, with 19 bases between. Germline values: CDR1 MNHEY, CDR2 SVGEGT. CDR3 size: 16 residues. For the CDR3, the DNA is TGTGCCAGCAGCCTTCGTGGGCAGGGGGGGACAGATACGCAGTATTTT. This encodes CASSLRGQGGTDTQYF.

Ten or more counts support this clonotype. The chain employs TRBV20-1 and TRBJ1-1; 9 positions match TRBD1. The germline V gene encodes CDR1 DFQATT and CDR2 SNEGSKA (reference sequence). J gave up 7 bases and V 3 bases, and 6 bases lay outside the gene matches. The CDR3 is 13 amino acids. The CDR3 here is CSASDRGRLEAFF. The DNA of the CDR3 is TGCAGTGCTAGTGACAGGGGGAGGCTTGAAGCTTTCTTT.

This clonotype was seen at least ten times. The V call is TRBV20-1, the J call TRBJ1-4; D uncertain. The germline gives CDR1 DFQATT, CDR2 SNEGSKA (reference sequence). The CDR3 has 12 amino acids. The ends were cut back, 4 bases at V and 4 bases at J, with 7 bases in the middle. The CDR3 spells CSATQNNEKLFF. The DNA for the CDR3 is TGCAGTGCTACACAGAATAATGAAAAACTGTTTTTT.

This clonotype was counted many times. The chain links TRBV13 to TRBJ1-2; D possibly corresponds to TRBD1 (5 bases). Germline CDR1 is PRHDT and CDR2 is FYEKMQ (reference sequence). V was pared by 5 bases and J by 7 bases, with 23 bases between. The CDR3 consists of 16 residues. Here the CDR3 reads CASSRGRAALDRGYTF. Written as DNA, the CDR3 is TGTGCCAGCAGCCGGGGCAGGGCCGCCCTCGATCGTGGCTACACCTTC.

This clonotype was detected many times. The CDR3 protein is CASSPYRGYEQYF. CDR3 in DNA: TGTGCCAGCAGCCCATACAGGGGCTACGAGCAGTACTTC. J is TRBJ2-7 and V is TRBV7-2; 7 nucleotides line up with TRBD1. Germline values: CDR1 SGHTA, CDR2 FQGNSA. The CDR3 consists of 13 residues. J gave up 3 bases and V 5 bases, and 4 bases lay outside the gene matches.

This clonotype was found many times. The V gene is TRBV12-3 or TRBV12-4, the J gene TRBJ2-7; D is undetermined. The CDR3 runs 13 residues. The ends were cut back, 2 bases at V and 2 bases at J, with 7 bases in the middle. The CDR3: CASSLTNTYEQYF. The CDR3 coding sequence is TGTGCCAGCAGTTTAACCAACACCTACGAGCAGTACTTC.

This clonotype has ten or more counts. The V gene is TRBV7-2, the J gene TRBJ1-1; TRBD1 matches 7 bases. Germline CDR1 SGHTA, CDR2 FQGNSA. The V gene end was trimmed by 6 bases and the J gene end by 1 base; junction bases not matched to a gene: 2. The CDR3 is 13 amino acids. For the CDR3, the DNA is TGTGCCAGCAGGGGACAGCAGAACACTGAAGCTTTCTTT. Its protein product is CASRGQQNTEAFF.

Ten or more counts support this clonotype. V usage is TRBV12-3 or TRBV12-4 and J usage is TRBJ1-3; possible D gene TRBD1, 5 bases. Trimming took off 5 bases at V and 9 bases at J, with 17 bases between the two ends. This CDR3 is built from 14 residues. DNA of the CDR3: TGTGCCAGCAGTCCCGGGACCGGGTTTTTCACCATATATTTT. Amino acids: CASSPGTGFFTIYF.

At least ten counts were recorded for this clonotype. This sequence joins TRBV4-3 and TRBJ2-7, with 7 bases identical to TRBD2. V shed 3 bases, J shed 2 bases, and the junction held 16 bases outside the gene matches. This CDR3 spans 18 amino acids. Per germline, CDR1 LGHNA and CDR2 YSLEER. The CDR3 protein is CASSHQLGTAGEPYEQYF. The CDR3 nucleotides are TGCGCCAGCAGCCACCAACTCGGGACTGCGGGGGAGCCCTACGAGCAGTACTTC.

The table lists this clonotype with many counts. The chain combines TRBV12-3 or TRBV12-4 with TRBJ1-2; a weak D match, TRBD1 (5 bases). The CDR3 is 13 residues long. Trimming shortened V by 5 bases and J by 3 bases, and 10 bases separated the two germline ends. DNA of the CDR3: TGTGCCAGCAGTAGCCCGGGGCACTATGGCTACACCTTC. Protein: CASSSPGHYGYTF.